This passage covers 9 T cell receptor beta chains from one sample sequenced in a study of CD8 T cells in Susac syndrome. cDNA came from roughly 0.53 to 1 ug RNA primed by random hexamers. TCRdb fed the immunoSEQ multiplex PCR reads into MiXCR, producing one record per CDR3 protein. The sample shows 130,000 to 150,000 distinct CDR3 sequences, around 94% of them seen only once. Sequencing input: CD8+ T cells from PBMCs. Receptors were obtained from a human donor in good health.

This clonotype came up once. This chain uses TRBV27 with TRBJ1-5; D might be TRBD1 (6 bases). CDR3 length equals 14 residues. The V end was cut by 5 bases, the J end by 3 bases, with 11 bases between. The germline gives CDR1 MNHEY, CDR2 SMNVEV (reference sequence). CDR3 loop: CASSPNRVNQPQHF. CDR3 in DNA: TGTGCCAGCAGTCCCAACAGGGTCAATCAGCCCCAGCATTTT.

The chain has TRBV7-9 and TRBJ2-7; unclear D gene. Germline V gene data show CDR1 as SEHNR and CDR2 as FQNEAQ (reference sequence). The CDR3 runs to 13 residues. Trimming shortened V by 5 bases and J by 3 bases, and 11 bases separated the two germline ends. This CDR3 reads CASSPPPSYEQYF. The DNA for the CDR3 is TGTGCCAGCAGCCCACCGCCGAGCTACGAGCAGTACTTC.

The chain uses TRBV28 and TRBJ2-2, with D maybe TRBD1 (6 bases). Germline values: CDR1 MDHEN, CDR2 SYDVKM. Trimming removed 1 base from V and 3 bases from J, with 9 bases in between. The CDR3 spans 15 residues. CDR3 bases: TGTGCCAGCAGTTTATCAGGGGCGTACACCGGGGAGCTGTTTTTT. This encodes CASSLSGAYTGELFF.

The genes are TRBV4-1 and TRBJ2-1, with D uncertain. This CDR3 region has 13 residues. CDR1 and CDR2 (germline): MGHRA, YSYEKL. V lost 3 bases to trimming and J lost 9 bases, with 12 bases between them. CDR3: CASSHGDFGEQFF. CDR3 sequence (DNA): TGCGCCAGCAGCCACGGAGATTTTGGTGAGCAGTTCTTC.

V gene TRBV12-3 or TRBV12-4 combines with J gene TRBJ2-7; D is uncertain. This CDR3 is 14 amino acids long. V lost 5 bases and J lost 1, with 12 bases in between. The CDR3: CASSPLTGSYEQYF. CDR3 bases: TGTGCCAGCAGTCCACTGACGGGTTCCTACGAGCAGTACTTC.

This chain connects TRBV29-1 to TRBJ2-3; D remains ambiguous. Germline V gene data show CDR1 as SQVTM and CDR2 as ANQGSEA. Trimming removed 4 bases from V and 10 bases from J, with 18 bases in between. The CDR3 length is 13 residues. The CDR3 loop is CSVGPGTTNAQYF. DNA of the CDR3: TGCAGCGTTGGACCAGGCACAACCAATGCGCAGTATTTT.

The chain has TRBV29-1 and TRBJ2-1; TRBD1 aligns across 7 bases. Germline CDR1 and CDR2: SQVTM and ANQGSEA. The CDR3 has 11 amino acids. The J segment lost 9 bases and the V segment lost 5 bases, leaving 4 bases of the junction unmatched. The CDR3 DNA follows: TGCAGCGTTCCAGGGACAGTTGAGCAGTTCTTC. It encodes CSVPGTVEQFF.

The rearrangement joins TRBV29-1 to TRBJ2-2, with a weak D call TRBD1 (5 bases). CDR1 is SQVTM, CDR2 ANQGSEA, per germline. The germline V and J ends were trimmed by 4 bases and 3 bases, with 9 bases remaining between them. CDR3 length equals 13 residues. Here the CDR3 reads CSVVLGDTGELFF. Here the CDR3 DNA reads TGCAGCGTTGTCCTAGGGGACACCGGGGAGCTGTTTTTT.

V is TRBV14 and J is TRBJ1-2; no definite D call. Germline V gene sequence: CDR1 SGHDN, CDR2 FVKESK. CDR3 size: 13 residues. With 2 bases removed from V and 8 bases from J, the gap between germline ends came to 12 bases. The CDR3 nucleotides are TGTGCCAGCAGCCAATTCGGTCTGGAGGGCTACACCTTC. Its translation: CASSQFGLEGYTF.